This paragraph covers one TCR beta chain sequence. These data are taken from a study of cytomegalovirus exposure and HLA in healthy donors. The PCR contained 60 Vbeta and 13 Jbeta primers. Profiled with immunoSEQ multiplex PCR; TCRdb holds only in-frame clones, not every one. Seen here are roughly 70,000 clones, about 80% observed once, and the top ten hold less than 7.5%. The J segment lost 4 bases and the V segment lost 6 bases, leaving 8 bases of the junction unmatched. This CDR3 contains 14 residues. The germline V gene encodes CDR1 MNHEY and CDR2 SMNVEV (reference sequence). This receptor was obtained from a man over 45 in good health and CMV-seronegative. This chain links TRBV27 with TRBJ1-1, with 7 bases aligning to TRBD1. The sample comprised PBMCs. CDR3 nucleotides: TGTGCCAGCAGACCGACAGGGACGGGCACTGAAGCTTTCTTT. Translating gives CASRPTGTGTEAFF.